The clone carrying this T cell receptor (beta chain) was recorded many times. As yet, its antigen is unknown. This sample was taken from a study of T cell repertoires in cytomegalovirus infection. As for the study in general: Shared public TCR beta signatures pointed to both CMV infection and a matching HLA type.

General study results and limits: Dominant in the ex vivo response were TCR beta clonotypes restricted by HLA-C and specific for CMV. Carriers of CMV and the relevant HLA type were discriminated by public TCR beta frequency.

The CDR3 totals 14 residues. Trimming took 4 bases from V and 9 from J; bases not matched to a gene: 9. TCRdb reprocessed the reads with MiXCR, giving one entry per CDR3 protein. Seen here are 300,000 or so distinct CDR3 sequences, around 9.1% observed once, and the top ten hold less than 3%. This TCR derives from a human donor in good health (CMV status not recorded). Some clones in this sample may be carry-over from other donors' samples. Sequenced: PBMCs. J is TRBJ1-5 and V is TRBV12-3 or TRBV12-4, with 7 bases lining up with TRBD1. The CDR3 reads CASSSGDSFGPQHF. The CDR3 coding sequence is TGTGCCAGCAGTTCGGGGGACAGTTTCGGGCCCCAGCATTTT.